This TCR beta chain was identified in a study of CD8+ T cells in alopecia areata. Study as a whole: Administration of oral tofacitinib to treated patients was at 5 to 10 mg twice daily. Findings and caveats of the study: Persistence in scalp and blood during tofacitinib was observed for many expanded lesional clones.

This clone was picked up one time. Its target is not known. Following RNA extraction, reverse transcription yielded cDNA that acted as the sequencing template. Using immunoSEQ multiplex PCR, the repertoire was profiled, and TCRdb retains in-frame clones only, with some absent. This sample has 95,000 to 100,000 clones; 60% to 75% occur once, and the top ten carry less than 20%. Losses at the gene ends were 3 bases for V and 6 bases for J; bases not matched to a gene: 18. The germline V gene encodes CDR1 SGHRS and CDR2 YFSETQ. The CDR3 has 17 residues. Treatment described: oral pan-JAK inhibitor, 5-10 mg twice daily. Alopecia areata patients provided lesional scalp punch biopsies and peripheral blood, both collected for the study.

The TCR sequence derives from a human donor with alopecia areata. The sample was CD8+ T cells sorted from blood, taken at week 4, from a patient treated with tofacitinib. The gene calls are TRBV5-1 and TRBJ2-7, with 7 bases identical to TRBD2. CDR3 region: CASSSLSPRSGGGEQYF. For the CDR3, the DNA is TGCGCCAGCAGCTCCCTTTCACCCCGTTCGGGAGGAGGCGAGCAGTACTTC.